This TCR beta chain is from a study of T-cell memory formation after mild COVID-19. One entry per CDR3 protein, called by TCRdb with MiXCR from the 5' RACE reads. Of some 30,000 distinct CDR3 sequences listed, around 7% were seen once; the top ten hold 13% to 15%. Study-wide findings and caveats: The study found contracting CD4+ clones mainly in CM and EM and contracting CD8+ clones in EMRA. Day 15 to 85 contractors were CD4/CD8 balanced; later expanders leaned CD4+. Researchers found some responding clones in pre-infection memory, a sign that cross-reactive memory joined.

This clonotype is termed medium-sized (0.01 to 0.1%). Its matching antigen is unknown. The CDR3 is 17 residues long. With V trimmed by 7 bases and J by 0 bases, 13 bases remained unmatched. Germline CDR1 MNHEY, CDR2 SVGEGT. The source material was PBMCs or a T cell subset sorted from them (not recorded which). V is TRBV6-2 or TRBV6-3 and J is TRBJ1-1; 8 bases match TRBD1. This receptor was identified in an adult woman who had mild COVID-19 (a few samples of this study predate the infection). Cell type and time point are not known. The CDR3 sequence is CASTRGQGVRMNTEAFF. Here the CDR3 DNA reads TGTGCCAGCACCCGAGGACAGGGAGTTCGCATGAACACTGAAGCTTTCTTT.